Below, one T cell receptor (beta chain) is given with its context. What this receptor recognizes is not known. Per-base quality was not reported, and no clone a single base away is much larger than it. Collaborating institutions collected whole blood in K2EDTA tubes following their own protocols. Collaborator samples were shipped for TCRbeta analysis as frozen whole blood, isolated PBMCs, or DNA extracted from either sample type. TCRbeta CDR3 regions were amplified from genomic DNA by means of the immunoSEQ Assay, a bias-controlled multiplex PCR. On the authors' methods: Nucleated cell counts per sample were estimated from amplification of reference gene primers within the assay. To quantify the absolute abundance of each unique TCRbeta CDR3 rearrangement, sequence reads were collapsed and filtered. For each sample, productive Simpson clonality was calculated as the square root of Simpson's diversity index over productive rearrangements. The table was pulled from immuneACCESS by TCRdb, which kept in-frame rearrangements only. Such tables lose some clones; where checked, under half of the loss comes from unresolved V genes, and the rest has no known cause. Clone size and the V and J calls come from that table; the DNA yielded D and trimming. This sample has more than 25,000 clones in its table, and roughly 90% of those were observed once. 0.55% of the sample belongs to the ten largest clones.

Via the germline V gene, CDR1 is SGHRS and CDR2 YFSETQ. Spanning cysteine to phenylalanine, the CDR3 consists of 15 amino acids. Only the CDR3 DNA stays, 45 bases, in frame from base 1. Compared with germline, V lacks 4 bases and J lacks 1 base; bases without a gene match: 7. These data belong to a study of blood T cell repertoires in COVID-19 (TCRdb year 2020). Notes on the research overall: Collaborator samples came from the United States, Italy and Spain and covered acute and convalescent phases of COVID-19. Nearly every sample came with metadata listing a de-identified subject ID, COVID-19 status, age in years and sex. The repertoires were made available in a free public database intended to serve as a resource for research on the immune response to SARS-CoV-2. The prospective study material was composed of cDNA or gDNA derived from T cells, B-cell-depleted T cells, or PBMCs. The dataset comprised deeply sampled blood TCRbeta repertoires from subjects exposed to, actively infected with, or recovered from COVID-19. Samples came from the ongoing ImmuneRACE study (first 160 participants) plus 1,254 subjects from 6 global collaborators. HLA class I and class II types, where available, came from metadata supplied by the sample provider rather than from assay-based typing. The investigation overall reported the following: The quantity of clinical and demographic metadata differed by source and by participant and was supplied without curation.

This TCR came from a woman aged 40 to 50 with active or convalescent COVID-19. The chain is assembled from TRBV5-1 and TRBJ1-1; 7 nucleotides in the junction match TRBD1. Input material: peripheral blood. CDR3 region: CASSLRTGQNTEAFF. The DNA is TGCGCCAGCAGCCTGCGGACAGGACAGAACACTGAAGCTTTCTTT.